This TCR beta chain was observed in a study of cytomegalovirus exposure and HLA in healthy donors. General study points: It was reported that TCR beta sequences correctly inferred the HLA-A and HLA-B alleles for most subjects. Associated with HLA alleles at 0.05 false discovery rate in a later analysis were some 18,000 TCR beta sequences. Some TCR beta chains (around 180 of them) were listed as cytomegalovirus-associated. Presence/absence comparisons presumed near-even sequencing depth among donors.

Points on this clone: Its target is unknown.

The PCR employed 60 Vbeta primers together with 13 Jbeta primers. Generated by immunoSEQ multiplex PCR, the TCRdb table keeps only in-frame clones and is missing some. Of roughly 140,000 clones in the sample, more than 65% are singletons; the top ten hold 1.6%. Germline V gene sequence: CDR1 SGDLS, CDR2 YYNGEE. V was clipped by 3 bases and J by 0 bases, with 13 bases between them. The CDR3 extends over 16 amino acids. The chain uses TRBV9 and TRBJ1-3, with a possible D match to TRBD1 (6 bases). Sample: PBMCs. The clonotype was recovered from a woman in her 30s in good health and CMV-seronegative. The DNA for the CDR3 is TGTGCCAGCAGCGCTACAGGGCCCTTCTCTGGAAACACCATATATTTT. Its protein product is CASSATGPFSGNTIYF.